One and the same sample provided the 8 T cell receptor beta chains below, sequenced in a study of identical twins. Each CDR3 protein is one row after TCRdb ran MiXCR on the 5' RACE reads. The sample records a few hundred thousand distinct CDR3 sequences, over 8.5% being singletons. The same data also contributed to another study, on yellow fever vaccine responses in identical twins.

Specimen: CD8+ T cells sorted from blood. These receptors were collected from a young woman in good health.

This clonotype was detected ten times or more. This chain connects TRBV6-4 to TRBJ2-1, with D hard to call. CDR3 size: 14 residues. Deletions cut 2 bases from V and 6 bases from J, with 11 bases between. Germline assignment: CDR1 MRHNA and CDR2 SNTAGT. The CDR3 loop is CASSDSFESNEQFF. As DNA, the CDR3 is TGTGCCAGCAGTGACAGTTTTGAATCCAATGAGCAGTTCTTC.

This clonotype was counted only a few times. The V gene is TRBV4-3, the J gene TRBJ2-7, with D tentatively TRBD1 (6 bases). In germline, CDR1 is LGHNA, CDR2 YSLEER. V lost 2 bases, J lost 2 bases, and 13 bases lay in between. The length of the CDR3 is 15 residues. The CDR3 loop is CASSQQPGQTYEQYF. The CDR3 bases are TGCGCCAGCAGCCAACAACCGGGACAAACCTACGAGCAGTACTTC.

This clonotype was seen repeatedly, ten times or more. The V gene is TRBV29-1, the J gene TRBJ1-4; D not certain. Germline CDR1 SQVTM, CDR2 ANQGSEA. The CDR3 runs to 13 residues. V shed 5 bases and J shed 7 bases, with 14 bases lying between them. The CDR3 bases are TGCAGCGTTTATGGACCCCCTTCTGAAAAACTGTTTTTT. Residues: CSVYGPPSEKLFF. The complete variable domain, with remaining parts taken from reference TRBV29-1 and TRBJ1-4, reads SAVISQKPSRDICQRGTSLTIQCQVDSQVTMMFWYRQQPGQSLTLIATANQGSEATYESGFVIDKFPISRPNLTFSTLTVSNMSPEDSSIYLCSVYGPPSEKLFFGSGTQLSVL.

This clonotype was seen many times. The junction shows a germline mismatch at one end, possibly a read error. The gene calls are TRBV7-7 and TRBJ2-1; TRBD1 matches 12 bases. In germline, CDR1 is SSHAT, CDR2 FNYEAQ (reference sequence). The CDR3 is made up of 14 amino acids. CDR3 sequence (DNA): TGTGCTAGCAGCTTTGGGACAGGGGGCTTTGAGCAGTTCTTC. Protein sequence: CASSFGTGGFEQFF.

This clonotype was seen at least ten times. The CDR3 spells CASSTQGQGLTEAFF. In DNA, the CDR3 is TGTGCCAGCAGCACCCAGGGACAGGGACTAACTGAAGCTTTCTTT. This chain joins TRBV7-9 and TRBJ1-1; 9 positions match TRBD1. CDR3 length equals 15 residues. Looked up from germline, CDR1 is SEHNR and CDR2 is FQNEAQ (reference sequence). The trim removed 5 bases at V and 5 bases at J, leaving 9 bases unmatched.

This rearrangement joins TRBV27 to TRBJ2-2; the D is unclear. Trimming took 2 bases from V and 0 from J, leaving 10 bases between them. Per germline, CDR1 MNHEY and CDR2 SMNVEV (reference sequence). The CDR3 extends over 16 amino acids. CDR3: CASSLRLQPNTGELFF. The CDR3 region has the DNA TGTGCCAGCAGTTTACGTTTGCAGCCGAACACCGGGGAGCTGTTTTTT.

This clonotype was counted only a few times. The V call is TRBV29-1, the J call TRBJ2-7; the D gene could be TRBD1 or TRBD2 (5 bases each). Germline assignment: CDR1 SQVTM and CDR2 ANQGSEA. V was cut by 3 bases and J by 5 bases, with 20 bases left in between. The CDR3 spans 15 residues. In nucleotides, the CDR3 is TGCAGCGTTGACGTCGGGGCAGGCCAAGGCCACGAGCAGTACTTC. The encoded protein is CSVDVGAGQGHEQYF.

This chain links TRBV4-3 with TRBJ2-1; 12 bases are shared with TRBD2. J lost 9 bases, V lost 2 bases, and 5 bases had no gene match. The CDR3 is made up of 15 amino acids. The germline CDR1 and CDR2 sequences are LGHNA and YSLEER. CDR3 nucleotide sequence: TGCGCCAGCAGCCAACGACTAGCGGGAGAGTTTGAGCAGTTCTTC. It translates to CASSQRLAGEFEQFF.